The 29 T cell receptor beta chains reported below all come from one sample, sequenced in a study of response to subunit inactivated influenza vaccine. Each CDR3 protein is one row after TCRdb ran MiXCR on the RT-PCR reads. The sample has some 800,000 distinct CDR3 sequences; less than 25% are singletons. The material sequenced was PBMCs from blood, taken around 5 days after vaccination. These TCRs come from a man aged 50 or older who received an inactivated influenza vaccine.

The table lists this clonotype with a few counts. One base away lies a much larger clone, so this may be a sequencing read error. This rearrangement joins TRBV29-1 to TRBJ2-2; 7 bases agree with TRBD1. In germline, CDR1 is SQVTM, CDR2 ANQGSEA. The CDR3 sequence is 13 residues long. V lost 5 bases, J lost 1 base, and 1 base stayed unmatched. The CDR3 DNA reads TGCAGCGTTCGGACAGGGAACACCGGGGAGCTGTTTTTT. Translating gives CSVRTGNTGELFF.

The chain has TRBV12-5 and TRBJ2-5, with a weak D call TRBD1 (6 bases). Between the trimmed V and J ends, which lost 6 bases and 0 bases, there was a span of 11 bases. The V gene's germline CDR1 is LGHNT and CDR2 FRNRAP. The CDR3 consists of 14 residues. The CDR3 DNA sequence: TGTGCTAGTGGCGAAGACAGGTACCAAGAGACCCAGTACTTC. It codes for CASGEDRYQETQYF.

This clonotype has only a few counts. The rearrangement uses TRBV6-2 or TRBV6-3 and TRBJ2-2; TRBD2 agrees at 12 bases. The CDR3 length is 18 residues. V lost 7 bases, J lost 2 bases, and 11 bases stayed unmatched. Germline CDR1 is MNHEY and CDR2 is SVGEGT. The CDR3 bases are TGTGCCAGCAATCTAAGGACTAGCGGGGCCCTAAACACCGGGGAGCTGTTTTTT. As protein: CASNLRTSGALNTGELFF.

This clonotype has more than one count but fewer than ten. The chain links TRBV7-9 to TRBJ2-7; no clear D. This CDR3 spans 13 amino acids. Trimming cost V 4 bases and J 2 bases, with 9 bases left between them. Germline lookup yields CDR1 SEHNR and CDR2 FQNEAQ (reference sequence). CDR3 region: CASSSFRTYEQYF. The DNA for the CDR3 is TGTGCCAGCAGCTCCTTCCGGACCTACGAGCAGTACTTC.

This clonotype has a handful of counts. The chain joins TRBV6-2 or TRBV6-3 to TRBJ1-1; tentative D call: TRBD1 (5 bases). Trimming stripped 2 bases from V and 1 base from J, with 8 bases between. Germline V gene sequence: CDR1 MNHEY, CDR2 SVGEGT. This CDR3 has 14 amino acids. CDR3 sequence reads: CASSYAGRNTEAFF. In DNA form, the CDR3 reads TGTGCCAGCAGTTACGCAGGGAGGAACACTGAAGCTTTCTTT.

V and J are TRBV29-1 and TRBJ1-5, with 11 bases identical to TRBD1. CDR3 length equals 13 residues. J was trimmed by 7 bases and V by 6 bases; bases with no gene match: 5. Germline V CDR1 and CDR2: SQVTM, ANQGSEA. The CDR3 DNA reads TGCAGCGTCGGGACAGGGGGAAAACAGCCCCAGCATTTT. This gives the protein CSVGTGGKQPQHF.

This clonotype was observed a handful of times. The chain is built from TRBV15 and TRBJ1-5; D unclear. This CDR3 spans 15 amino acids. Trimming took off 0 bases at V and 1 base at J, with 7 bases between the two ends. Germline CDR1 and CDR2: LNHNV and YYDKDF (reference sequence). The CDR3, as DNA: TGTGCCACCAGCAGAGATAGGCAGAGCAATCAGCCCCAGCATTTT. This sequence encodes CATSRDRQSNQPQHF. Full variable domain (outside the CDR3, taken from reference TRBV15 and TRBJ1-5): DAMVIQNPRYQVTQFGKPVTLSCSQTLNHNVMYWYQQKSSQAPKLLFHYYDKDFNNEADTPDNFQSRRPNTSFCFLDIRSPGLGDTAMYLCATSRDRQSNQPQHFGDGTRLSIL.

The rearrangement links TRBV12-3 or TRBV12-4 to TRBJ1-2, with D perhaps matching TRBD1 (5 bases). V gave up 8 bases and J gave up 4 bases, with 14 bases separating them. This CDR3 has 13 amino acids. The CDR3 is CASSVRGGYGYTF. The CDR3 region has the DNA TGTGCCAGCTCTGTACGGGGGGGCTATGGCTACACCTTC.

The chain is built from TRBV18 and TRBJ2-1, with D possibly TRBD1 on 6 matching bases. The germline CDR1 and CDR2 sequences are KGHSH and LQKENI. Deletions cut 0 bases from V and 1 base from J, with 10 bases between. This CDR3 comprises 16 residues. DNA for the CDR3: TGTGCCAGCTCACCACCCTCACAGGGTTCCTACAATGAGCAGTTCTTC. As protein: CASSPPSQGSYNEQFF.

This clonotype was observed a handful of times. This chain connects TRBV29-1 to TRBJ1-1, with D possibly being TRBD1 (5 bases). With 0 bases removed from V and 1 base from J, the gap between germline ends came to 12 bases. Looked up from germline, CDR1 is SQVTM and CDR2 is ANQGSEA. The CDR3 spans 15 residues. The CDR3 is CSVEDLGTSNTEAFF. The DNA for the CDR3 is TGCAGCGTTGAAGACCTGGGGACCTCGAACACTGAAGCTTTCTTT. The full variable domain, rest sourced from reference TRBV29-1 and TRBJ1-1, is SAVISQKPSRDICQRGTSLTIQCQVDSQVTMMFWYRQQPGQSLTLIATANQGSEATYESGFVIDKFPISRPNLTFSTLTVSNMSPEDSSIYLCSVEDLGTSNTEAFFGQGTRLTVV.

The genes are TRBV5-1 and TRBJ2-7; D is undetermined. In germline, CDR1 is SGHRS, CDR2 YFSETQ. The CDR3 is made up of 14 amino acids. V was pared by 0 bases and J by 4 bases, with 11 bases between. The CDR3 DNA is TGCGCCAGCAGCTTGGACTCGGACGCTTACGAGCAGTACTTC. Its protein is CASSLDSDAYEQYF. The full variable domain, its missing parts supplied by reference TRBV5-1 and TRBJ2-7, is KAGVTQTPRYLIKTRGQQVTLSCSPISGHRSVSWYQQTPGQGLQFLFEYFSETQRNKGNFPGRFSGRQFSNSRSEMNVSTLELGDSALYLCASSLDSDAYEQYFGPGTRLTVT.

This clonotype occurred a few times. The rearrangement links TRBV27 to TRBJ1-2; maybe TRBD1 (5 bases). Trimming removed 5 bases from V and 4 bases from J, with 14 bases in between. This CDR3 contains 14 residues. Germline CDR1 is MNHEY and CDR2 is SMNVEV (reference sequence). The CDR3 DNA reads TGTGCCAGCAGTCAGGAGGGGCGTGGCTATGGCTACACCTTC. This codes for CASSQEGRGYGYTF.

Only a few counts were recorded for this clonotype. The rearrangement uses TRBV20-1 and TRBJ1-2; D is uncertain. CDR1 is DFQATT and CDR2 is SNEGSKA in the germline V gene (reference sequence). The length of the CDR3 is 8 residues. Between the trimmed V and J ends, which lost 8 bases and 8 bases, there was a span of 6 bases. CDR3 sequence reads: CSPLGYTF. The DNA of the CDR3 is TGCAGTCCTCTCGGCTACACCTTC.

This clonotype was seen ten or more times. The chain combines TRBV28 with TRBJ2-7, with 7 bases identical to TRBD1. CDR1 and CDR2 (germline): MDHEN, SYDVKM. The CDR3 consists of 13 residues. V dropped 4 bases and J dropped 2; count of bases not matched to a gene: 2. Here the CDR3 DNA reads TGTGCCAGCAGTTGGACAGGTACCTACGAGCAGTACTTC. Translated: CASSWTGTYEQYF.

This clonotype was found a few times. J is TRBJ2-1 and V is TRBV7-8, with 12 bases aligning to TRBD2. The CDR3 has 17 amino acids. Per the germline V gene, CDR1 is SGHVS and CDR2 is FQNEAQ. Germline trimming cut 3 bases from V and 2 bases from J; bases unmatched to any gene: 5. In nucleotides, the CDR3 is TGTGCCAGCAGCTTTCGACTAGCGGGAGTCCCCTACAATGAGCAGTTCTTC. Its protein is CASSFRLAGVPYNEQFF.

The chain couples TRBV6-1 to TRBJ2-2; 10 nucleotides align to TRBD2. The germline CDR1 and CDR2 sequences are MNHNS and SASEGT. Trimming at V came to 6 bases and at J to 6 bases, leaving 10 bases not matched to a gene. This CDR3 has 16 amino acids. CDR3 nucleotides: TGTGCCAGCAGAACCACCGGGACTAGCGCTGCCGGGGAGCTGTTTTTT. Translation gives CASRTTGTSAAGELFF.

The chain couples TRBV9 to TRBJ2-5; 10 bases map to TRBD1. The CDR3 has 14 amino acids. Per the germline V gene, CDR1 is SGDLS and CDR2 is YYNGEE. V was pared by 3 bases and J by 2 bases, with 1 base of the junction left unmatched. The CDR3 spells CASSADRGQETQYF. The CDR3 DNA reads TGTGCCAGCAGCGCGGACAGGGGGCAAGAGACCCAGTACTTC.

The V gene is TRBV20-1, the J gene TRBJ2-1, with TRBD2 as a possible D gene (6 bases). Per germline, CDR1 DFQATT and CDR2 SNEGSKA (reference sequence). The CDR3 is 12 residues long. Trimming took off 6 bases at V and 10 bases at J, with 16 bases between the two ends. CDR3 residues: CSAHPGEAEQFF. As DNA, the CDR3 is TGCAGTGCCCACCCGGGGGAAGCGGAGCAGTTCTTC.

This clonotype was counted a few times. The chain employs TRBV20-1 and TRBJ2-1; 8 bases match TRBD2. The CDR3 spans 13 residues. Trimming cost V 3 bases and J 9 bases; bases outside gene matches: 7. Per the germline V gene, CDR1 is DFQATT and CDR2 is SNEGSKA (reference sequence). This chain's CDR3 is CSARSSGGSEQFF. The DNA for the CDR3 is TGCAGTGCTAGGTCCTCGGGAGGGAGTGAGCAGTTCTTC.

The chain employs TRBV6-2 or TRBV6-3 and TRBJ1-4; D possibly corresponds to TRBD1 (5 bases). V gave up 1 base and J gave up 5 bases, with 5 bases separating them. This CDR3 contains 13 residues. Germline values: CDR1 MNHEY, CDR2 SVGEGT. This chain's CDR3 is CASSYYRNEKLFF. CDR3 DNA: TGTGCCAGCAGTTACTACAGGAATGAAAAACTGTTTTTT.

The sample holds a few counts of this clonotype. The rearrangement joins TRBV12-3 or TRBV12-4 to TRBJ2-5; maybe TRBD1 (6 bases). The CDR3 runs 14 residues. Between the trimmed V and J ends, which lost 6 bases and 0 bases, there was a span of 11 bases. CDR3 loop: CASRPYRDQETQYF. The CDR3 nucleotides are TGTGCCAGCAGACCCTACAGGGACCAAGAGACCCAGTACTTC.

The chain uses TRBV12-3 or TRBV12-4 and TRBJ2-5; TRBD1 agrees at 7 bases. Trimming removed 4 bases from V and 2 bases from J; junction bases left unmatched: 7. The CDR3 loop spans 15 amino acids. The CDR3 spells CASSWQQGIQETQYF. DNA for the CDR3: TGTGCCAGCAGTTGGCAACAGGGGATTCAAGAGACCCAGTACTTC.

This chain uses TRBV11-1 with TRBJ2-5; 11 nucleotides match TRBD2. Trimming removed 3 bases from V and 6 bases from J; junction bases left unmatched: 18. Germline CDR1 and CDR2: SGHAT and FQDESV (reference sequence). The CDR3 runs to 19 residues. CDR3 DNA: TGTGCCAGCAGCTTTCTCAGACTAGCGGGGCCCCACGTCAAGAAGACCCAGTACTTC. Protein sequence: CASSFLRLAGPHVKKTQYF.

This clonotype has a handful of counts. V usage is TRBV7-9 and J usage is TRBJ1-1; weak D call: TRBD1 (6 bases). Trimming shortened V by 1 base and J by 6 bases, and 21 bases separated the two germline ends. The CDR3 covers 17 residues. CDR1 is SEHNR, CDR2 FQNEAQ, per germline (reference sequence). CDR3 in amino acids: CASSLGGGLIYGAEAFF. Here the CDR3 DNA reads TGTGCCAGCAGCTTAGGTGGGGGCCTTATCTATGGCGCTGAAGCTTTCTTT.

This clonotype was observed a handful of times. The chain uses TRBV5-1 and TRBJ2-1; 7 bases are a match to TRBD1. The trim removed 2 bases at V and 4 bases at J, leaving 12 bases unmatched. The CDR3 covers 17 residues. CDR1 and CDR2 from the germline V gene are SGHRS and YFSETQ. The DNA of the CDR3 is TGCGCCAGCAGCTTAAAAGAGACAGGGACATCTTACAATGAGCAGTTCTTC. Its translation is CASSLKETGTSYNEQFF.

This clonotype was observed a few times. The gene calls are TRBV4-1 and TRBJ2-5; D gene ambiguous. Germline CDR1 reads MGHRA; CDR2 reads YSYEKL. The length of the CDR3 is 12 residues. Deletions cut 0 bases from V and 1 base from J, with 0 bases between. In DNA form, the CDR3 reads TGCGCCAGCAGCCAAGACCAAGAGACCCAGTACTTC. Its translation is CASSQDQETQYF.

The chain joins TRBV27 to TRBJ2-3; TRBD1 aligns across 8 bases. There are 16 residues in the CDR3. Unmatched junction bases numbered 5, after V lost 3 bases and J lost 0 bases. Germline V gives CDR1 MNHEY, CDR2 SMNVEV (reference sequence). The CDR3 DNA sequence: TGTGCCAGCAGTTTTGACAGGGGTACTAGCACAGATACGCAGTATTTT. Translation gives CASSFDRGTSTDTQYF.

CDR3 region: CASTARLANEQFF. The DNA for the CDR3 is TGTGCCAGCACAGCACGGCTGGCCAATGAGCAGTTCTTC. V is TRBV28 and J is TRBJ2-1, with D hard to call. Looked up from germline, CDR1 is MDHEN and CDR2 is SYDVKM. Trimming removed 7 bases at V and 6 bases at J, with 13 bases between. The CDR3 totals 13 residues.

There are a few counts of this clonotype. The J gene is TRBJ1-5, the V gene TRBV6-2 or TRBV6-3, with TRBD1 identical over 10 bases. CDR1 is MNHEY, CDR2 SVGEGT, per germline. The V and J ends lost 5 bases and 5 bases, in that order; junction bases with no gene match: 12. The CDR3 length is 17 residues. The CDR3 nucleotides are TGTGCCAGCAGTCCGATGACAGGGGGCGAGAAGGATCAGCCCCAGCATTTT. As protein: CASSPMTGGEKDQPQHF.